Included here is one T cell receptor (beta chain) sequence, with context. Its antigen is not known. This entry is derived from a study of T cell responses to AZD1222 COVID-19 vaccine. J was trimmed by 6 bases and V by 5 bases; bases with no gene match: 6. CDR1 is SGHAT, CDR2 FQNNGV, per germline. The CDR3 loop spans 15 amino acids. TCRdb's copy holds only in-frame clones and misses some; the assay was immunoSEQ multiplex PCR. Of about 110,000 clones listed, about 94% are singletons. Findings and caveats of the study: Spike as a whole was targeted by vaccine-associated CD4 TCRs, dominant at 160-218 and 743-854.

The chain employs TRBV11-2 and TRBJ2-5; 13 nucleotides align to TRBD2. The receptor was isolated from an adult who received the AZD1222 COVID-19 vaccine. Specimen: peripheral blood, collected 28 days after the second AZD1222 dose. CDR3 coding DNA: TGTGCCAGCAGCCCTACGACTAGCGGGGGGCAGACCCAGTACTTC. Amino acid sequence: CASSPTTSGGQTQYF.